The entry below gives a single TCR beta chain sequence along with its context. In the original analysis: Reference gene primer amplification in the assay estimated nucleated cell counts. Sequencing used immunoSEQ multiplex PCR; TCRdb keeps in-frame clones, though not all of them. The D gene and trimming were derived from the DNA, and the V and J assignments and clone size from that table. The sample lists more than 200,000 clones, 65% to 85% occurring once. The sample belongs to a study of blood T cell repertoires in COVID-19. Whole-study context: Sites in the United States, Italy and Spain provided acute and convalescent COVID-19 samples. PBMCs, B-cell-depleted T cells, or T cells were the source of the cDNA or gDNA that made up the material.

Sequencing was done on a sample of peripheral blood. The sequence was collected from a middle-aged man with active or convalescent COVID-19.

CDR3 sequence: CASSIQVPGNTGELFF. The CDR3 nucleotides are TGTGCCAGCAGCATTCAGGTTCCAGGGAACACCGGGGAGCTGTTTTTT. The chain recombines TRBV5-4 with TRBJ2-2; unclear D gene. V lost 4 bases and J 1 base, leaving 14 bases between the germline ends. Per the germline V gene, CDR1 is SGHNT and CDR2 is YYREEE (reference sequence). This CDR3 region has 16 residues. Full variable domain (remainder filled in from reference TRBV5-4 and TRBJ2-2): ETGVTQSPTHLIKTRGQQVTLRCSSQSGHNTVSWYQQALGQGPQFIFQYYREEENGRGNFPPRFSGLQFPNYSSELNVNALELDDSALYLCASSIQVPGNTGELFFGEGSRLTVL.